The rows below give T cell receptor beta chains drawn from one sample of a study of blood T cell repertoires in COVID-19. The data were produced by immunoSEQ multiplex PCR, yet TCRdb's version contains in-frame clones alone and is incomplete. In the table there are about 49,000 clones, over 70% of which are singletons. What was sequenced was peripheral blood. These receptors came from a woman older than 75 with COVID-19, enrolled during active disease. The CDR3 runs from the conserved cysteine through the conserved F or W. D genes are given only for firm matches. The size of a clone is reported for some rows only, either as once, few or many, or as a class for expanded clones.

abundance	d_gene	v_gene	j_gene	CDR3nt	CDR3aa
few	.	TRBV7-6	TRBJ1-5	TGTGCCAGCAGCTTAGTTAGCATCCCCAATCAGCCCCAGCATTTT	CASSLVSIPNQPQHF
.	TRBD2	TRBV10-3	TRBJ2-1	TGTGCCATCACTGGACTAGCGGGGGGGAATGAGCAGTTCTTC	CAITGLAGGNEQFF
.	.	TRBV7-9	TRBJ2-1	TGTGCCGGAGGAGTAGGTCCGTATGAGCAGTTCTTC	CAGGVGPYEQFF
.	.	TRBV11-2	TRBJ1-1	TGTGCCAGCAGCTTACAGGCCAAGAACACTGAAGCTTTCTTT	CASSLQAKNTEAFF
.	.	TRBV6-5	TRBJ1-2	TGTGCCTCAGAGGGGGTTAACTATGGCTACACCTTC	CASEGVNYGYTF
.	.	TRBV10-3	TRBJ1-4	TGTGCCACCGCTCGGACAGAAGGGTTGGAAAAACTGTTTTTT	CATARTEGLEKLFF
.	TRBD2	TRBV7-9	TRBJ2-3	TGTGCCAGCAGCTTAGGGGGACTAGCGGGGAACACAGATACGCAGTATTTT	CASSLGGLAGNTDTQYF
.	TRBD1	TRBV19	TRBJ1-6	TGTGCCAGTAGTCTATACGGGACAGGGGTCCACTTT	CASSLYGTGVHF
.	.	TRBV7-2	TRBJ1-2	TGTGCCAGCAGCCCAGATCTCGGCAGGTCCTATGGCTACACCTTC	CASSPDLGRSYGYTF
.	.	TRBV2	TRBJ1-3	TGTGCCAGCAGGGGGGCAGGGGACACCTGGGGCACCATATATTTT	CASRGAGDTWGTIYF
.	.	TRBV19	TRBJ2-2	TGTGCCAGTAGTAAGGCGGGAACGGGCACCGGGGAGCTGTTTTTT	CASSKAGTGTGELFF
.	TRBD1	TRBV18	TRBJ1-2	TGTGCCAGCCAGGGACAGCTCACCTACTATGGCTACACCTTC	CASQGQLTYYGYTF
few	.	TRBV5-6	TRBJ2-1	TGTGCCAGCAGCTCCTACGCAACGAGCTCCTACAATGAGCAGTTCTTC	CASSSYATSSYNEQFF
.	TRBD1	TRBV6-6	TRBJ1-5	TGTGCCAGCAGTGCCTCGGGACAGTATAGCAATCAGCCCCAGCATTTT	CASSASGQYSNQPQHF
.	TRBD1	TRBV15	TRBJ1-3	TGTGCCACCAGCAGCTTGGGACAGGGGGGAAACACCATATATTTT	CATSSLGQGGNTIYF
once	TRBD2	TRBV5-1	TRBJ2-1	TGCGCCAGCAGCTTGGTTAGCGGGGGTCTCAATGAGCAGTTCTTC	CASSLVSGGLNEQFF
.	.	TRBV30	TRBJ1-1	TGTGCCTGGAGTCCCCAAGGGGGTGAAGCTTTCTTT	CAWSPQGGEAFF
.	.	TRBV10-2	TRBJ1-1	TGCGCCAGCAGTGAAGCACAGGGCACGGCTTTCTTT	CASSEAQGTAFF
.	.	TRBV21-1	TRBJ2-7	TGTGCCAGCAGTGCGGACATAGCGGGCCACTCCTACGAGCAGTACTTC	CASSADIAGHSYEQYF
.	.	TRBV2	TRBJ2-1	TGTGCCAGCTGGACAGTCCAAATAAGCTCCTACAATGAGCAGTTCTTC	CASWTVQISSYNEQFF
.	TRBD1	TRBV6-6	TRBJ1-2	TGTGCCAGCAGTTATCAACAGGGGGCGGGTTTCTATGGCTACACCTTC	CASSYQQGAGFYGYTF
once	TRBD2	TRBV28	TRBJ2-7	TGTGCCAGCAGTTCCCGGGGGGGGCGTGTATACGAGCAGTACTTC	CASSSRGGRVYEQYF
.	.	TRBV30	TRBJ1-1	TGTGCCTGGAGTGTGGGCAGGGGTTTTAGCACTGAAGCTTTCTTT	CAWSVGRGFSTEAFF
.	TRBD2	TRBV7-2	TRBJ2-1	TGTGCCAGCAGCTTAGGTCCCTCGACTAGCGGGAGCTATGAGCAGTTCTTC	CASSLGPSTSGSYEQFF
.	TRBD1	TRBV28	TRBJ1-5	TGTGCCAGCAGGGGACAGGGAACCCCCCATTATCAGCCCCAGCATTTT	CASRGQGTPHYQPQHF
.	.	TRBV29-1	TRBJ2-1	TGCAGCGTTGGGCGGGACCCCCGGGAGCAGTTCTTC	CSVGRDPREQFF
.	.	TRBV28	TRBJ1-2	TGTGCCATCGGCAGGGGCGCGAATGGCTACACCTTC	CAIGRGANGYTF
.	TRBD2	TRBV5-4	TRBJ2-5	TGTGCCAGCAGTCCCGATGGTAGCGGGGGGGCTTTGGAGACCCAGTACTTC	CASSPDGSGGALETQYF
.	TRBD1	TRBV18	TRBJ2-7	TGTGCCAGCTCACCACAGGGGACAGCGGTCTACGAGCAGTACTTC	CASSPQGTAVYEQYF
.	TRBD1	TRBV12-5	TRBJ2-7	TGTGCTAGTGGTCCTAGACAGGGTGGCCACGAGCAGTACTTC	CASGPRQGGHEQYF
.	TRBD1	TRBV6-6	TRBJ2-2	TGTGCCAGCAGACTCGACTTCAGGGGGCAGGGGGAGCTGTTTTTT	CASRLDFRGQGELFF
.	.	TRBV7-2	TRBJ1-5	TGTGCCAGCAGCCCAGGACAGAATCAGCCCCAGCATTTT	CASSPGQNQPQHF
.	.	TRBV7-2	TRBJ2-1	TGTGCCAGCAGCTCTGAAGGTTCGGGATATGAGCAGTTCTTC	CASSSEGSGYEQFF
.	TRBD1	TRBV13	TRBJ1-2	TGTGCCAGCAGTAGAACGGACAGGGCAAACTATGGCTACACCTTC	CASSRTDRANYGYTF
.	TRBD2	TRBV5-1	TRBJ2-3	TGCGCCAGCAGCTTGGCGCTAGCGGGAGGTACAGATACGCAGTATTTT	CASSLALAGGTDTQYF
.	TRBD2	TRBV5-1	TRBJ2-7	TGCGCCAGCAGCTTGGGGCCACCGGGACTAGCGGGAGGGCAGGTCACCTACGAGCAGTACTTC	CASSLGPPGLAGGQVTYEQYF
.	TRBD1	TRBV10-3	TRBJ2-7	TGTGCCATCAGCGGAACAGGGGCCGAGCAGTACTTC	CAISGTGAEQYF
.	.	TRBV19	TRBJ1-5	TGTGCCAGTAGTATAGACGGGGGGCGGAGGGGCAATCAGCCCCAGCATTTT	CASSIDGGRRGNQPQHF
.	TRBD2	TRBV9	TRBJ2-1	TGTGCCAGCAGCGGACAAGCGGGGGGGTACAATGAGCAGTTCTTC	CASSGQAGGYNEQFF
.	.	TRBV27	TRBJ2-1	TGTGCCAGCAGTTTCCCGTCCCATGAGCAGTTCTTC	CASSFPSHEQFF
.	TRBD2	TRBV6-2/TRBV6-3	TRBJ2-4	TGTGCCAGCAGTCCGATTCCCAGCGGGGGAGACAAAAACATTCAGTACTTC	CASSPIPSGGDKNIQYF
.	.	TRBV18	TRBJ1-2	TGTGCCAGCTCAAGGGACAAGGGGTCCAACTATGGCTACACCTTC	CASSRDKGSNYGYTF
few	.	TRBV7-2	TRBJ1-2	TGTGCCAGCAGCTTAGCAGAGGGCTATGGCTACACCTTC	CASSLAEGYGYTF
.	.	TRBV9	TRBJ2-3	TGTGCCAGCAGCGTAGCTAGTAGCACAGATACGCAGTATTTT	CASSVASSTDTQYF
.	.	TRBV7-2	TRBJ2-3	TGTGCCAGCAGCTTTTCCGGGGGCACAGATACGCAGTATTTT	CASSFSGGTDTQYF
.	TRBD2	TRBV24-1	TRBJ2-5	TGTGCCACCAGTGACCCCGGGACTAGAGGGGGAGAGACCCAGTACTTC	CATSDPGTRGGETQYF
.	.	TRBV29-1	TRBJ2-7	TGCAGCGTTGAGGGGCCGATCTCCTACGAGCAGTACTTC	CSVEGPISYEQYF
.	TRBD1	TRBV5-1	TRBJ2-7	TGCGCCAGCAGCACCACAGGGGGCTCGAGGTACGAGCAGTACTTC	CASSTTGGSRYEQYF
.	TRBD2	TRBV7-7	TRBJ2-7	TGTGCTAGCAGCATCGGGACTAGCGGGGCCTACGAGCAGTACTTC	CASSIGTSGAYEQYF
.	TRBD1	TRBV28	TRBJ1-2	TGTGCCAGCAGTTCACAGGGGTATGGCTACACCTTC	CASSSQGYGYTF
.	.	TRBV21-1	TRBJ2-7	TGTGCCAGCAGCTATACAGGGAAAACCCACGAGCAGTACTTC	CASSYTGKTHEQYF
.	.	TRBV11-2	TRBJ2-2	TGTGCCAGCAGCTTAGAGTATTACACCGGGGAGCTGTTTTTT	CASSLEYYTGELFF
.	TRBD1	TRBV6-5	TRBJ2-7	TGTGCCAGCTCGAATGGCGGACAGGGATACGAGCAGTACTTC	CASSNGGQGYEQYF
.	.	TRBV5-1	TRBJ1-4	TGCGCCAGCAGCCCCTTATCAACTAATGAAAAACTGTTTTTT	CASSPLSTNEKLFF
.	.	TRBV3-1/TRBV3-2	TRBJ2-2	TGTGCCAGCAGCCAAACCCTATCCACCGGGGAGCTGTTTTTT	CASSQTLSTGELFF
.	TRBD2	TRBV7-2	TRBJ2-3	TGTGCCAGCAGCTTAGGGCTCACGGGGGGTAGAGATACGCAGTATTTT	CASSLGLTGGRDTQYF
.	.	TRBV27	TRBJ1-4	TGTGCCAGCAGGCTGACAGACCTTAATGAAAAACTGTTTTTT	CASRLTDLNEKLFF